Below are 14 T cell receptor beta chains sequenced from a single sample in a study of shared clonotypes between healthy human individuals. Using immunoSEQ multiplex PCR, the repertoire was profiled, and TCRdb retains in-frame clones only, with some absent. The sample has some 2.1 million clones; over 85% are singletons. Terminally differentiated effector memory CD45RA+ cells were excluded by CCR7 positive selection of CD45RO-negative cells. Sequenced material: naive CD8+ T cells sorted from blood. These receptors were taken from a young man in good health.

The chain's CDR3 is CASSQGQFEQYF. As DNA, the CDR3 is TGCGCCAGCAGCCAAGGGCAGTTCGAGCAGTACTTC. The chain combines TRBV4-3 with TRBJ2-7; D is unresolved. In germline, CDR1 is LGHNA, CDR2 YSLEER. The CDR3 covers 12 residues. V lost 1 base and J lost 6, with 7 bases in between.

Concerning this clone itself: Other DNA sequences in the sample encode the same CDR3. The V and J genes are TRBV9 and TRBJ2-7, with D hard to call. In germline, CDR1 is SGDLS, CDR2 YYNGEE. The CDR3 totals 13 residues. V was cut by 0 bases and J by 6 bases, with 10 bases left in between. The DNA for the CDR3 is TGTGCCAGCAGCGTAGGAGGAGCTGGCGAGCAGTACTTC. It encodes CASSVGGAGEQYF.

This rearrangement joins TRBV15 to TRBJ1-6; D not resolved. Germline-derived CDR1 and CDR2 are LNHNV and YYDKDF (reference sequence). The V and J ends lost 0 bases and 9 bases respectively, with 12 bases between them. The CDR3 extends over 15 amino acids. In DNA form, the CDR3 reads TGTGCCACCAGCAGAGATAAGGGAACGAGTTCACCCCTCCACTTT. It translates to CATSRDKGTSSPLHF. Using reference TRBV15 and TRBJ1-6 for the parts outside the CDR3, the full variable domain is DAMVIQNPRYQVTQFGKPVTLSCSQTLNHNVMYWYQQKSSQAPKLLFHYYDKDFNNEADTPDNFQSRRPNTSFCFLDIRSPGLGDTAMYLCATSRDKGTSSPLHFGNGTRLTVT.

The J gene is TRBJ2-2, the V gene TRBV2, with D possibly called TRBD1 or TRBD2 (6 bases each). Trimming removed 8 bases from V and 4 bases from J, with 14 bases in between. The CDR3 covers 14 residues. Per germline, CDR1 SNHLY and CDR2 FYNNEI. The CDR3 is CASERGESTGELFF. In DNA, the CDR3 is TGTGCCAGCGAAAGGGGGGAGAGCACCGGGGAGCTGTTTTTT.

The chain joins TRBV27 to TRBJ1-1; D not resolved. With 7 bases removed from V and 5 bases from J, the gap between germline ends came to 14 bases. This CDR3 spans 13 amino acids. Germline-derived CDR1 and CDR2 are MNHEY and SMNVEV (reference sequence). DNA of the CDR3: TGTGCCAGCACCCCCACCAAGGGAACTGAAGCTTTCTTT. Encoded protein: CASTPTKGTEAFF.

This clone has only a few counts. The DNA for the CDR3 is TGTGCCAGCAGTTACTATACCGGGACAGGGTATTCAGTC. Translating gives CASSYYTGTGYSV. The chain couples TRBV6-5 to TRBJ2-7; 9 bases agree with TRBD1. This CDR3 is built from 13 residues. Germline lookup yields CDR1 MNHEY and CDR2 SVGAGI.

The chain is built from TRBV5-1 and TRBJ2-7, with 9 bases fitting TRBD2. CDR1 is SGHRS and CDR2 is YFSETQ in the germline V gene. V was clipped by 2 bases and J by 3 bases; unmatched bases: 3. The CDR3 runs to 14 residues. Written as DNA, the CDR3 is TGCGCCAGCAGCTTCTGGCGGGGGGGCTACGAGCAGTACTTC. It codes for CASSFWRGGYEQYF.

The chain couples TRBV7-9 to TRBJ1-5; 7 bases line up with TRBD1. The CDR3 has 14 residues. Trimming at V came to 7 bases and at J to 1 base, leaving 4 bases not matched to a gene. CDR1 and CDR2 (germline): SEHNR, FQNEAQ (reference sequence). CDR3 amino acids: CASNAGGSNQPQHF. The DNA of the CDR3 is TGTGCCAGCAACGCAGGGGGAAGCAATCAGCCCCAGCATTTT. Complete variable domain (other parts from reference TRBV7-9 and TRBJ1-5): DTGVSQNPRHKITKRGQNVTFRCDPISEHNRLYWYRQTLGQGPEFLTYFQNEAQLEKSRLLSDRFSAERPKGSFSTLEIQRTEQGDSAMYLCASNAGGSNQPQHFGDGTRLSIL.

This clone was observed once. V usage is TRBV27 and J usage is TRBJ1-2; 9 positions match TRBD1. Trimming removed 0 bases from V and 4 bases from J; junction bases left unmatched: 6. The germline V gene has CDR1 MNHEY and CDR2 SMNVEV (reference sequence). The CDR3 loop spans 16 amino acids. The CDR3 reads CASSLSPGTGSYGYTF. The DNA of the CDR3 is TGTGCCAGCAGTTTATCGCCCGGGACAGGGAGCTATGGCTACACCTTC.

The chain recombines TRBV10-3 with TRBJ2-7; D is ambiguous. The CDR3 is 16 residues long. The V end was cut by 2 bases, the J end by 0 bases, with 14 bases between. Germline CDR1 and CDR2: ENHRY and SYGVKD. The CDR3 DNA reads TGTGCCATCAGTGAGGAAACGGGCCCCAGCTCCTACGAGCAGTACTTC. Its protein product is CAISEETGPSSYEQYF.

The rearrangement joins TRBV7-9 to TRBJ2-7; 9 bases are shared with TRBD1. The J segment lost 5 bases and the V segment lost 10 bases, leaving 12 bases of the junction unmatched. The V gene's germline CDR1 is SEHNR and CDR2 FQNEAQ (reference sequence). This CDR3 is built from 14 residues. The CDR3 reads CATPLQGAPHEQYF. The CDR3, as DNA: TGTGCCACCCCCTTACAGGGGGCTCCCCACGAGCAGTACTTC. Using reference TRBV7-9 and TRBJ2-7 for the parts outside the CDR3, the full variable domain is DTGVSQNPRHKITKRGQNVTFRCDPISEHNRLYWYRQTLGQGPEFLTYFQNEAQLEKSRLLSDRFSAERPKGSFSTLEIQRTEQGDSAMYLCATPLQGAPHEQYFGPGTRLTVT.

With regard to this clone: The sample holds other DNA sequences that translate to the same CDR3. The chain links TRBV5-4 to TRBJ1-2; D remains unclear. Trimming removed 0 bases at V and 2 bases at J, with 5 bases between. Germline values: CDR1 SGHNT, CDR2 YYREEE (reference sequence). The CDR3 runs 13 residues. The CDR3 loop is CASSLGGNYGYTF. The CDR3 DNA reads as TGTGCCAGCAGCTTGGGGGGAAACTATGGCTACACCTTC.

With respect to this clone: In the same sample, other DNA sequences code for this CDR3. V and J are TRBV5-1 and TRBJ2-7; 8 positions agree with TRBD1. V lost 5 bases, J lost 3 bases, and 4 bases stayed unmatched. CDR1 and CDR2 (germline): SGHRS, YFSETQ. CDR3 size: 13 residues. CDR3 DNA: TGCGCCAGCAGTCACGGACAGGGCTACGAGCAGTACTTC. It is translated as CASSHGQGYEQYF.

The chain has TRBV9 and TRBJ2-7, with no clear D. From germline, CDR1 is SGDLS and CDR2 YYNGEE. The CDR3 length is 13 residues. Trimming took off 4 bases at V and 3 bases at J, with 11 bases between the two ends. Here the CDR3 DNA reads TGTGCCAGCAGCCCTCAGGACGGCTACGAGCAGTACTTC. Encoded protein: CASSPQDGYEQYF. The full variable domain, completed using reference TRBV9 and TRBJ2-7, is DSGVTQTPKHLITATGQRVTLRCSPRSGDLSVYWYQQSLDQGLQFLIQYYNGEERAKGNILERFSAQQFPDLHSELNLSSLELGDSALYFCASSPQDGYEQYFGPGTRLTVT.